The 21 T cell receptor beta chains given below trace back to one sample, sequenced in a study of T cells expressing NK-cell markers. From its re-call of the 5' RACE reads, TCRdb lists each CDR3 protein once, without DNA. The sample totals about 550,000 distinct CDR3 sequences. Sequenced input: blood T cells: a sorted CD56 or NKG2C T cell subset, CD4+ or CD8+ T cells, or bulk PBMC T cells (not recorded which). These TCRs come from a man younger than 35 in good health.

V and J are TRBV4-3 and TRBJ2-1; TCRdb proposes TRBD1, but this gene call is untestable without DNA. The CDR3 length is 15 residues. CDR1 and CDR2 from the germline V gene are LGHNA and YSLEER. CDR3 sequence reads: CASSQTQVENNEQFF.

This sequence joins TRBV28 and TRBJ1-5; TCRdb returns TRBD1, unconfirmable since there is no DNA. Germline V gene sequence: CDR1 MDHEN, CDR2 SYDVKM. CDR3 size: 15 residues. CDR3 protein: CASSSRGGRNQPQHF.

The rearrangement joins TRBV6-4 to TRBJ2-2; TCRdb outputs TRBD1, but without DNA this stays unchecked. CDR1 and CDR2 (germline): MRHNA, SNTAGT. This CDR3 has 17 amino acids. Here the CDR3 reads CASTAKPGTTNTGELFF.

The rearrangement links TRBV28 to TRBJ2-1; TCRdb's D call of TRBD1 is untestable without DNA. The CDR3 length is 14 residues. Germline lookup yields CDR1 MDHEN and CDR2 SYDVKM. The CDR3: CASSFLREVVGQFF.

The rearrangement uses TRBV11-2 and TRBJ2-7; no DNA is available, so the TRBD1 call from TCRdb remains unchecked. This CDR3 spans 13 amino acids. Germline values: CDR1 SGHAT, CDR2 FQNNGV. The CDR3 reads CASSLGAVAEQYF.

The chain recombines TRBV20-1 with TRBJ1-1; no DNA is available, so the TRBD1 call from TCRdb remains unchecked. CDR1 and CDR2 (germline): DFQATT, SNEGSKA (reference sequence). The CDR3 runs to 14 residues. The CDR3 loop is CSAGGGQGYTEAFF.

The chain combines TRBV7-2 with TRBJ2-7; TCRdb's D call of TRBD1 is untestable without DNA. Looked up from germline, CDR1 is SGHTA and CDR2 is FQGNSA. The CDR3 sequence is 13 residues long. This CDR3 reads CASSRDRAHEQYF.

This chain uses TRBV24-1 with TRBJ2-1; with no DNA, the TCRdb D assignment of TRBD1 cannot be verified. Germline CDR1 and CDR2: KGHDR and SFDVKD. There are 16 residues in the CDR3. The CDR3 region is CATSDSSTAQTLEQFF.

The chain is built from TRBV30 and TRBJ2-5; the D call from TCRdb, TRBD2, cannot be confirmed without DNA. The germline V gene has CDR1 GTSNPN and CDR2 SVGIG (reference sequence). The length of the CDR3 is 17 residues. The chain's CDR3 is CAWSSSPRLSPQETQYF.

The chain has TRBV25-1 and TRBJ2-7; there is no DNA to check the TCRdb D call of TRBD2. Germline V lookup: CDR1 MGHDK, CDR2 SYGVNS. The CDR3 runs to 15 residues. The CDR3 reads CASREGLAGVYEQYF.

The chain links TRBV7-6 to TRBJ2-5; TCRdb names TRBD1, which stays unverified in the absence of DNA. Germline CDR1 SGHVS, CDR2 FNYEAQ. This CDR3 contains 15 residues. CDR3 amino acids: CASSLGTLARETQYF.

The chain has TRBV29-1 and TRBJ2-5; the D call from TCRdb, TRBD2, cannot be confirmed without DNA. The germline gives CDR1 SQVTM, CDR2 ANQGSEA. The CDR3 length is 12 residues. The CDR3 loop reads CSVLIGGETQYF.

V and J are TRBV5-1 and TRBJ2-3; the D gene TCRdb calls, TRBD1, cannot be checked with no DNA. The germline CDR1 and CDR2 sequences are SGHRS and YFSETQ. The CDR3 consists of 15 residues. CDR3 protein: CASSPRTGGSDTQYF. The variable domain in full, completed from reference TRBV5-1 and TRBJ2-3, reads KAGVTQTPRYLIKTRGQQVTLSCSPISGHRSVSWYQQTPGQGLQFLFEYFSETQRNKGNFPGRFSGRQFSNSRSEMNVSTLELGDSALYLCASSPRTGGSDTQYFGPGTRLTVL.

The rearrangement joins TRBV5-5 to TRBJ2-7; there is no DNA to check the TCRdb D call of TRBD1. Germline V gene lookup returns CDR1 SGHKS and CDR2 YYEKEE (reference sequence). The CDR3 runs 16 residues. The CDR3 region is CASSPGGAGFSYEQYF.

This chain links TRBV4-2 with TRBJ2-3; there is no DNA to check the TCRdb D call of TRBD1. From germline, CDR1 is LGHNA and CDR2 YNFKEQ. This CDR3 is built from 16 residues. The CDR3 here is CASSQDPAGGADTQYF.

The chain combines TRBV12-3 or TRBV12-4 with TRBJ2-5; TCRdb picks TRBD1, but there is no DNA to check that call. This CDR3 spans 13 amino acids. CDR3 loop: CASSPGARETQYF.

The rearrangement links TRBV4-3 to TRBJ2-7. CDR3 length equals 14 residues. The germline gives CDR1 LGHNA, CDR2 YSLEER. The CDR3 sequence: CASSRVSRTYEQYF.

The chain combines TRBV7-9 with TRBJ1-5. The CDR3 extends over 12 amino acids. The germline V gene encodes CDR1 SEHNR and CDR2 FQNEAQ (reference sequence). CDR3 amino acids: CASSSGEGPQHF.

The rearrangement joins TRBV10-2 to TRBJ1-4. The germline V gene encodes CDR1 WSHSY and CDR2 SAAADI. The CDR3 totals 13 residues. The CDR3 sequence: CASSEIAFEKLFF.

The CDR3 loop reads CASSSPGQVAYQETQYF. The chain joins TRBV7-6 to TRBJ2-5; TCRdb reports TRBD1, a call that lacks DNA to check it against. Germline V lookup: CDR1 SGHVS, CDR2 FNYEAQ. This CDR3 spans 17 amino acids.

The chain combines TRBV9 with TRBJ2-3; as DNA is missing, the TRBD2 call by TCRdb cannot be tested. This CDR3 comprises 17 residues. Germline loops: CDR1 SGDLS, CDR2 YYNGEE. The CDR3 loop is CASSVGTSGRRADTQYF.